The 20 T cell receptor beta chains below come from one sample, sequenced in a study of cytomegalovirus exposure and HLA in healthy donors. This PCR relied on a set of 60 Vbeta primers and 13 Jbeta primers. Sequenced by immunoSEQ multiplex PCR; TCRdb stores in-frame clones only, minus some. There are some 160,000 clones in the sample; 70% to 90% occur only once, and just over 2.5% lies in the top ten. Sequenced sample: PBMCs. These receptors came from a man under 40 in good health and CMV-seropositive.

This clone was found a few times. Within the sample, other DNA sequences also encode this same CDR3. The CDR3 region is CASSRETGLSGNTIYF. The CDR3 bases are TGTGCCAGCAGCCGCGAAACAGGGCTGTCTGGAAACACCATATATTTT. This chain links TRBV7-2 with TRBJ1-3, with a tentative D call TRBD1 (6 bases). Trimming removed 5 bases at V and 1 base at J, with 15 bases between. The CDR3 is 16 amino acids. Per the germline V gene, CDR1 is SGHTA and CDR2 is FQGNSA.

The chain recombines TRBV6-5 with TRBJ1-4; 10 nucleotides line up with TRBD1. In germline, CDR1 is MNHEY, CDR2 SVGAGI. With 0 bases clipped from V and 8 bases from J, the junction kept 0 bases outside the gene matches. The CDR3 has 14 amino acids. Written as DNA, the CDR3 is TGTGCCAGCAGTTACTCGACAGGGGGCGAAAAACTGTTTTTT. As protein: CASSYSTGGEKLFF.

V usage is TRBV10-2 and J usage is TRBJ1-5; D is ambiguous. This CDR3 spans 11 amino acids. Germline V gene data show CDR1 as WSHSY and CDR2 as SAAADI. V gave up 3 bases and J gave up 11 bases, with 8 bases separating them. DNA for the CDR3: TGCGCCAGCAGTGACGGGTCGTCCCAGCATTTT. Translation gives CASSDGSSQHF.

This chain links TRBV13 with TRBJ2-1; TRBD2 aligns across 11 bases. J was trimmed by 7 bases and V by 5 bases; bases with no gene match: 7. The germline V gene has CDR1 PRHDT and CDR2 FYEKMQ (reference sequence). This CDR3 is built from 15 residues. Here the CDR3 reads CASSLSGRARNEQFF. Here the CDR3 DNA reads TGTGCCAGCAGCCTTAGCGGGAGGGCTAGGAATGAGCAGTTCTTC.

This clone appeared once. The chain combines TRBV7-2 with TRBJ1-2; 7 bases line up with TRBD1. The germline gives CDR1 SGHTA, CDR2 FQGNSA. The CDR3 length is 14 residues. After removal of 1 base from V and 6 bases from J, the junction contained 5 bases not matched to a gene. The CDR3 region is CASSLDRGYNGYTF. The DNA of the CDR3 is TGTGCCAGCAGCTTAGACAGGGGTTACAATGGCTACACCTTC.

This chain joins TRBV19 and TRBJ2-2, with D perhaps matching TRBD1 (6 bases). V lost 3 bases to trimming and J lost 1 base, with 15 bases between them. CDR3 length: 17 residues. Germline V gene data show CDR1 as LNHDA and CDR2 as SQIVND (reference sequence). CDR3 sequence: CASSIGALTGNTGELFF. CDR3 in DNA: TGTGCCAGTAGTATTGGTGCCCTGACAGGGAACACCGGGGAGCTGTTTTTT.

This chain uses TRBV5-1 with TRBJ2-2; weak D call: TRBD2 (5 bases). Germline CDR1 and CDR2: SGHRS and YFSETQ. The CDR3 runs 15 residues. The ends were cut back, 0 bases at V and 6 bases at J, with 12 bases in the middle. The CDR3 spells CASSLVSGSAGELFF. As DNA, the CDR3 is TGCGCCAGCAGCTTGGTATCTGGGAGTGCCGGGGAGCTGTTTTTT.

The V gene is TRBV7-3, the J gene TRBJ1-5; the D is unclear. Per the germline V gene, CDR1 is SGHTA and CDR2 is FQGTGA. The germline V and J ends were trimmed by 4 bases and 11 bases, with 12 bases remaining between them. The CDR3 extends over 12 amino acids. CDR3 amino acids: CASSSLITAQHF. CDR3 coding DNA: TGTGCCAGCAGCTCCCTAATCACAGCCCAGCATTTT.

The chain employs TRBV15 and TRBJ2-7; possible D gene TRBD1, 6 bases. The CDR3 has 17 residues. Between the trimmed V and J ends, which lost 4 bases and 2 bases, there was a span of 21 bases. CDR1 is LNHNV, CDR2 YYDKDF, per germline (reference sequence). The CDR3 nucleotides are TGTGCCACCAGCAAATGGACCGGACAGAAACTCGCCTACGAGCAGTACTTC. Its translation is CATSKWTGQKLAYEQYF.

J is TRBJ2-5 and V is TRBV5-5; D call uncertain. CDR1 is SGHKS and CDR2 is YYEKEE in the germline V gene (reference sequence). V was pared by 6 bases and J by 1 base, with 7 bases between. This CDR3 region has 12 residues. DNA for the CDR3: TGTGCCAGCACCCGGAGCCAAGAGACCCAGTACTTC. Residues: CASTRSQETQYF.

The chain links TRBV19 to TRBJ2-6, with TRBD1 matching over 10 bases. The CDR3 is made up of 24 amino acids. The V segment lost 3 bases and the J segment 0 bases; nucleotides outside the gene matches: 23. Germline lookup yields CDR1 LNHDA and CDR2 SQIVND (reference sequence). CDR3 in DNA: TGTGCCAGTAGTATCCCACCCGACAGGGGGCGAAGTATAGGGGACAGCTCTGGGGCCAACGTCCTGACTTTC. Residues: CASSIPPDRGRSIGDSSGANVLTF.

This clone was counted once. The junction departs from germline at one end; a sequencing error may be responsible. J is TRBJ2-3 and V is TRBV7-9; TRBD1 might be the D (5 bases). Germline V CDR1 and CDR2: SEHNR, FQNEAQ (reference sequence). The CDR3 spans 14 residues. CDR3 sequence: CSSSPLAGSDTQYF. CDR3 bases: TGTTCCAGCAGCCCCCTTGCAGGGTCTGATACGCAGTATTTT. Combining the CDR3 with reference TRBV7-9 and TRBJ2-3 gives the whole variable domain DTGVSQNPRHKITKRGQNVTFRCDPISEHNRLYWYRQTLGQGPEFLTYFQNEAQLEKSRLLSDRFSAERPKGSFSTLEIQRTEQGDSAMYLCSSSPLAGSDTQYFGPGTRLTVL.

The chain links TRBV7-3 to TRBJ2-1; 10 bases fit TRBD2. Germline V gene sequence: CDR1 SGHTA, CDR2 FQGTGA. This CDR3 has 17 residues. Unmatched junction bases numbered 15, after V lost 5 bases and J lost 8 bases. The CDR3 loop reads CASSPAASGRMGHEQFF. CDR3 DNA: TGTGCCAGCAGCCCGGCGGCTAGCGGGAGAATGGGGCATGAGCAGTTCTTC.

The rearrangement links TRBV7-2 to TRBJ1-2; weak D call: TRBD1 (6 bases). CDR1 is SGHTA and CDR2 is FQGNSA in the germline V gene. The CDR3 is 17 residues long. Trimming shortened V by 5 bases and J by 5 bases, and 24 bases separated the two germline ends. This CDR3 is CASSLDSSRVDGYGYTF. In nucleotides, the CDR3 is TGTGCCAGCAGCCTGGACAGCTCGCGGGTCGATGGGTATGGCTACACCTTC. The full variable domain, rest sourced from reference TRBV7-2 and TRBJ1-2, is GAGVSQSPSNKVTEKGKDVELRCDPISGHTALYWYRQSLGQGLEFLIYFQGNSAPDKSGLPSDRFSAERTGGSVSTLTIQRTQQEDSAVYLCASSLDSSRVDGYGYTFGSGTRLTVV.

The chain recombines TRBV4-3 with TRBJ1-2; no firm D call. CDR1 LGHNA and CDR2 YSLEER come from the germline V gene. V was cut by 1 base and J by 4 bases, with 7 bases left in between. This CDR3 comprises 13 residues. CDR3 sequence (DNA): TGCGCCAGCAGCCAAGGGAGATCCTATGGCTACACCTTC. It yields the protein CASSQGRSYGYTF.

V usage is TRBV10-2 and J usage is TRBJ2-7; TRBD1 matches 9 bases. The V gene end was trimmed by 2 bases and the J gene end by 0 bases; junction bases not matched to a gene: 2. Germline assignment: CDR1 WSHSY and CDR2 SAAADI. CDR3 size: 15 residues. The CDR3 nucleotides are TGCGCCAGCAGTGAGAGGACAGGGGCCTCCTACGAGCAGTACTTC. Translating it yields CASSERTGASYEQYF.

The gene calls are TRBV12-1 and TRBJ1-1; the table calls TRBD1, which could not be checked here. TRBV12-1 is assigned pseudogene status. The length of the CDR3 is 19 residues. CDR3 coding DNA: TGTGCCAGCAGCACACTCAAATTACGGGTAACCCTAGGGGACACTGAAGCTTTCTTT. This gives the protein CASSTLKLRVTLGDTEAFF.

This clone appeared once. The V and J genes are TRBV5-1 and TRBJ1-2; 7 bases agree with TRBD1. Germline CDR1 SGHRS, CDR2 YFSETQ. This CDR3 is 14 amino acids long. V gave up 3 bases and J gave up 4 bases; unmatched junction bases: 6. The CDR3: CASSYEGASYGYTF. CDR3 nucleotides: TGCGCCAGCAGCTATGAGGGGGCCAGCTATGGCTACACCTTC.

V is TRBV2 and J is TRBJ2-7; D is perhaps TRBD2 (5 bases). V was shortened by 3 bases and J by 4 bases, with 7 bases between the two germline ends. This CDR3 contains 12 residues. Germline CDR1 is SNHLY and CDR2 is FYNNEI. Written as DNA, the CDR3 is TGTGCCAGCAGTGACCTAGCTTACGAGCAGTACTTC. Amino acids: CASSDLAYEQYF.

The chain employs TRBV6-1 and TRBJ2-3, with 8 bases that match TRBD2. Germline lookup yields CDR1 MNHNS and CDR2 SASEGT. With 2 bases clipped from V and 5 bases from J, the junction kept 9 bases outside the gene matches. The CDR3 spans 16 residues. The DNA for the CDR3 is TGTGCCAGCAGTGAAAGCGGGGGCCTGGGGAGAGATACGCAGTATTTT. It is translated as CASSESGGLGRDTQYF.